A selection of T cell receptor beta chains follows, all from one sample in a study of blood T cell repertoires in COVID-19. Some clones are missing from TCRdb's copy, which holds only in-frame ones; the method was immunoSEQ multiplex PCR. The table records roughly 250,000 clones, about nine tenths of them present only once. Sequencing was carried out using PBMCs or T cells enriched from blood (not recorded which). These receptors came from a woman aged 18-29 years who had recovered from COVID-19. Each CDR3 is given with its conserved first and last residue. The D gene is left open where the match is weak. Not all rows give a size; the values are once, few, many and, for expanded clones, a class.

CDR3aa: CASSKGLTNDRVGAFF; CDR3nt: TGTGCCAGCAGTAAGGGCCTCACGAACGACAGGGTTGGAGCTTTCTTT; j_gene: TRBJ1-1; v_gene: TRBV28; d_gene: TRBD1; abundance: .
CDR3aa: CASSQDYTGTTEAFF; CDR3nt: TGCGCCAGCAGCCAAGACTACACGGGGACTACTGAAGCTTTCTTT; j_gene: TRBJ1-1; v_gene: TRBV4-1; d_gene: .; abundance: .
CDR3aa: CASSPRLAEYTGELFF; CDR3nt: TGTGCCAGCTCACCGCGACTAGCGGAGTACACCGGGGAGCTGTTTTTT; j_gene: TRBJ2-2; v_gene: TRBV18; d_gene: TRBD2; abundance: .
CDR3aa: CASSVRTGPGNTIYF; CDR3nt: TGTGCCAGCAGCGTAAGGACAGGTCCTGGAAACACCATATATTTT; j_gene: TRBJ1-3; v_gene: TRBV9; d_gene: TRBD1; abundance: .
CDR3aa: CASGRQSNQPQHF; CDR3nt: TGTGCCAGCGGAAGACAGAGCAATCAGCCCCAGCATTTT; j_gene: TRBJ1-5; v_gene: TRBV27; d_gene: .; abundance: .
CDR3aa: CASSLGGGYNEQFF; CDR3nt: TGTGCCAGCAGCTTAGGGGGGGGCTACAATGAGCAGTTCTTC; j_gene: TRBJ2-1; v_gene: TRBV11-1; d_gene: TRBD2; abundance: .
CDR3aa: CASSYGLASDTQYF; CDR3nt: TGTGCCAGCAGTTACGGACTAGCGTCGGATACGCAGTATTTT; j_gene: TRBJ2-3; v_gene: TRBV6-2/TRBV6-3; d_gene: TRBD2; abundance: few
CDR3aa: CASSGREGGPYEQYF; CDR3nt: TGTGCCAGCAGCGGTAGGGAAGGGGGACCCTACGAGCAGTACTTC; j_gene: TRBJ2-7; v_gene: TRBV6-5; d_gene: .; abundance: .
CDR3aa: CASSHGQGVGSPLHF; CDR3nt: TGCGCCAGCAGCCACGGACAGGGGGTTGGTTCACCCCTCCACTTT; j_gene: TRBJ1-6; v_gene: TRBV5-1; d_gene: TRBD1; abundance: .
CDR3aa: CASSSRQTNSPLHF; CDR3nt: TGTGCCAGCAGTTCTCGACAGACTAATTCACCCCTCCACTTT; j_gene: TRBJ1-6; v_gene: TRBV27; d_gene: .; abundance: .
CDR3aa: CASSGGLADTDTQYF; CDR3nt: TGTGCCAGCAGCGGGGGACTAGCCGACACAGATACGCAGTATTTT; j_gene: TRBJ2-3; v_gene: TRBV7-9; d_gene: TRBD2; abundance: .
CDR3aa: CAGMAGGSTDTQYF; CDR3nt: TGTGCCGGCATGGCGGGGGGGTCGACAGATACGCAGTATTTT; j_gene: TRBJ2-3; v_gene: TRBV2; d_gene: TRBD2; abundance: .
CDR3aa: CASSPNPSQTGRGYTF; CDR3nt: TGTGCCAGCAGTCCCAACCCTTCACAAACAGGGCGCGGCTACACCTTC; j_gene: TRBJ1-2; v_gene: TRBV27; d_gene: .; abundance: .
CDR3aa: CASSPRGQGGHNEQFF; CDR3nt: TGTGCCAGCAGCCCCAGAGGACAGGGAGGACACAATGAGCAGTTCTTC; j_gene: TRBJ2-1; v_gene: TRBV13; d_gene: TRBD1; abundance: .
CDR3aa: CASSQKQGYNEKLFF; CDR3nt: TGTGCCAGCAGCCAAAAACAGGGTTATAATGAAAAACTGTTTTTT; j_gene: TRBJ1-4; v_gene: TRBV4-2; d_gene: .; abundance: .
CDR3aa: CASSLWEDTEAFF; CDR3nt: TGTGCCAGCAGCTTATGGGAGGACACTGAAGCTTTCTTT; j_gene: TRBJ1-1; v_gene: TRBV11-2; d_gene: .; abundance: .
CDR3aa: CASREQGHQGQPQHF; CDR3nt: TGTGCCAGCAGAGAACAGGGCCATCAGGGTCAGCCCCAGCATTTT; j_gene: TRBJ1-5; v_gene: TRBV28; d_gene: .; abundance: .
CDR3aa: CASSVAPSSEKLFF; CDR3nt: TGTGCCAGCAGCGTAGCTCCCAGTAGCGAAAAACTGTTTTTT; j_gene: TRBJ1-4; v_gene: TRBV9; d_gene: .; abundance: .
CDR3aa: CASSEQGSYGYTF; CDR3nt: TGTGCCAGCAGTGAACAGGGGAGCTATGGCTACACCTTC; j_gene: TRBJ1-2; v_gene: TRBV12-3/TRBV12-4; d_gene: TRBD1; abundance: once
CDR3aa: CASSYRDRGNTIYF; CDR3nt: TGTGCCAGCAGCTACCGGGACAGGGGTAACACCATATATTTT; j_gene: TRBJ1-3; v_gene: TRBV7-4; d_gene: TRBD1; abundance: .
CDR3aa: CASSQWTSDNEQFF; CDR3nt: TGTGCCAGCAGCCAGTGGACTAGCGACAATGAGCAGTTCTTC; j_gene: TRBJ2-1; v_gene: TRBV7-9; d_gene: TRBD2; abundance: .
CDR3aa: CASSLEQALNYGYTF; CDR3nt: TGTGCCAGCAGCTTGGAACAGGCTCTTAACTATGGCTACACCTTC; j_gene: TRBJ1-2; v_gene: TRBV5-8; d_gene: .; abundance: .
CDR3aa: CASSVTGTSGSLFSDTQYF; CDR3nt: TGCGCCAGCAGCGTCACCGGGACTAGCGGGAGTTTGTTTTCAGATACGCAGTATTTT; j_gene: TRBJ2-3; v_gene: TRBV5-1; d_gene: TRBD2; abundance: .
CDR3aa: CASTGQAGKLFF; CDR3nt: TGTGCCAGCACCGGACAGGCGGGAAAACTGTTTTTT; j_gene: TRBJ1-4; v_gene: TRBV12-3/TRBV12-4; d_gene: TRBD1; abundance: .
CDR3aa: CASSLSREGEAFF; CDR3nt: TGCGCCAGCAGCTTGAGCAGGGAAGGTGAAGCTTTCTTT; j_gene: TRBJ1-1; v_gene: TRBV5-1; d_gene: .; abundance: .
CDR3aa: CSVDTGVNTEAFF; CDR3nt: TGCAGCGTTGATACGGGGGTGAACACTGAAGCTTTCTTT; j_gene: TRBJ1-1; v_gene: TRBV29-1; d_gene: .; abundance: once
CDR3aa: CASSSRYEQYF; CDR3nt: TGTGCCAGCAGTTCGCGGTACGAGCAGTACTTC; j_gene: TRBJ2-7; v_gene: TRBV27; d_gene: .; abundance: .
CDR3aa: CATSLTSGRHNEQFF; CDR3nt: TGTGCCACCAGCCTTACTAGCGGGAGGCACAATGAGCAGTTCTTC; j_gene: TRBJ2-1; v_gene: TRBV24-1; d_gene: TRBD2; abundance: .
CDR3aa: CASSFNSDTQYF; CDR3nt: TGTGCCAGCAGTTTCAATTCAGATACGCAGTATTTT; j_gene: TRBJ2-3; v_gene: TRBV2; d_gene: .; abundance: .
CDR3aa: CASSFSTRSKQETQYF; CDR3nt: TGCGCCAGCAGCTTTTCGACGCGGAGTAAACAAGAGACCCAGTACTTC; j_gene: TRBJ2-5; v_gene: TRBV5-1; d_gene: .; abundance: .
CDR3aa: CAISDEGGRAYGYTF; CDR3nt: TGTGCCATCAGTGACGAGGGAGGGCGCGCCTATGGCTACACCTTC; j_gene: TRBJ1-2; v_gene: TRBV10-3; d_gene: .; abundance: once
CDR3aa: CASSSTAGNTIYF; CDR3nt: TGTGCCAGCAGTTCGACAGCTGGAAACACCATATATTTT; j_gene: TRBJ1-3; v_gene: TRBV12-3/TRBV12-4; d_gene: .; abundance: .
CDR3aa: CASSPPAKNTEAFF; CDR3nt: TGTGCCAGCTCACCACCGGCCAAGAACACTGAAGCTTTCTTT; j_gene: TRBJ1-1; v_gene: TRBV18; d_gene: .; abundance: .
CDR3aa: CASSSRPGTSYEQYF; CDR3nt: TGTGCCAGCAGCTCCCGTCCCGGGACAAGTTACGAGCAGTACTTC; j_gene: TRBJ2-7; v_gene: TRBV7-2; d_gene: .; abundance: .
CDR3aa: CASSPRTSGNTGELFF; CDR3nt: TGCGCCAGCAGCCCAAGGACTAGCGGTAACACCGGGGAGCTGTTTTTT; j_gene: TRBJ2-2; v_gene: TRBV4-1; d_gene: TRBD2; abundance: .
CDR3aa: CASSAPMRGDYGYTF; CDR3nt: TGCGCCAGCAGCGCCCCAATGAGAGGTGACTATGGCTACACCTTC; j_gene: TRBJ1-2; v_gene: TRBV4-1; d_gene: .; abundance: .
CDR3aa: CASSDPGGGARYGYTF; CDR3nt: TGTGCCAGTAGTGACCCCGGCGGGGGCGCTCGGTATGGCTACACCTTC; j_gene: TRBJ1-2; v_gene: TRBV19; d_gene: .; abundance: .
CDR3aa: CATSQDRISGANVLTF; CDR3nt: TGTGCCACCAGCCAAGACAGGATCTCTGGGGCCAACGTCCTGACTTTC; j_gene: TRBJ2-6; v_gene: TRBV15; d_gene: .; abundance: .
CDR3aa: CASSLNGQGNTEAFF; CDR3nt: TGTGCCAGCAGCTTAAATGGACAGGGGAACACTGAAGCTTTCTTT; j_gene: TRBJ1-1; v_gene: TRBV7-3; d_gene: TRBD1; abundance: .
CDR3aa: CASSFTDTNTGELFF; CDR3nt: TGTGCCAGCAGCTTTACGGACACGAACACCGGGGAGCTGTTTTTT; j_gene: TRBJ2-2; v_gene: TRBV7-8; d_gene: .; abundance: .
CDR3aa: CASSLIGTGGSNEQFF; CDR3nt: TGTGCCAGCAGTCTCATCGGGACAGGGGGCTCCAATGAGCAGTTCTTC; j_gene: TRBJ2-1; v_gene: TRBV27; d_gene: TRBD1; abundance: .
CDR3aa: CASIPTGQVGEAFF; CDR3nt: TGTGCCAGTATTCCTACCGGACAGGTTGGGGAAGCTTTCTTT; j_gene: TRBJ1-1; v_gene: TRBV19; d_gene: TRBD1; abundance: .
CDR3aa: CASSLALSGAFPYEQYF; CDR3nt: TGTGCCAGCAGCTTAGCCCTTAGCGGCGCTTTCCCCTACGAGCAGTACTTC; j_gene: TRBJ2-7; v_gene: TRBV7-9; d_gene: .; abundance: .
CDR3aa: CASSFRGSDTIYF; CDR3nt: TGTGCCAGCAGCTTTCGAGGCTCGGACACCATATATTTT; j_gene: TRBJ1-3; v_gene: TRBV11-3; d_gene: .; abundance: .
CDR3aa: CASSPGTGGSQPQHF; CDR3nt: TGTGCCAGCAGCCCGGGGACAGGGGGCAGTCAGCCCCAGCATTTT; j_gene: TRBJ1-5; v_gene: TRBV7-3; d_gene: TRBD1; abundance: .